What follows describes a single T cell receptor (beta chain). Antigen unknown. This entry is derived from a study of esophageal squamous cell carcinoma under preoperative chemotherapy. Time point given: after preoperative PTX-NDP chemotherapy. Germline V gives CDR1 SGHDT, CDR2 YYEEEE. The CDR3 is 17 residues long. Unmatched junction bases numbered 10, after V lost 6 bases and J lost 4 bases. Notes on the study in general: After paclitaxel-nedaplatin, abundant clones were more likely to contract than amplify. After chemotherapy, TCR diversity rose significantly in peripheral T cells but not in tumor-infiltrating lymphocytes. After treatment, tumor-infiltrating lymphocytes apparently came partly from blood T cells.

One entry per CDR3 protein results from TCRdb running MiXCR on the PCR reads. This sample yields around 34,000 distinct CDR3 sequences, of which around 50% are seen a single time; roughly 25% belongs to the top ten. This material was acquired from a patient given preoperative chemotherapy. The sequence was obtained from a human donor with esophageal squamous cell carcinoma. The donor label of this sample is uncertain. V is TRBV5-6 and J is TRBJ2-6; 10 nucleotides agree with TRBD1. CDR3 protein: CASTQDRGGLGANVLTF. The CDR3 nucleotides are TGTGCCAGCACCCAGGACAGGGGGGGTTTGGGGGCCAACGTCCTGACTTTC.